The entry below describes one TCR beta chain. What it recognizes is unknown. Germline lookup yields CDR1 SNHLY and CDR2 FYNNEI. V was trimmed by 0 bases and J by 3 bases, leaving 11 bases between them. CDR3 length: 15 residues. The data originate from a study of response to subunit inactivated influenza vaccine. General study results and limits: Authors proposed each seasonal influenza vaccination draws in few new T cells.

TCRdb re-called the RT-PCR reads through MiXCR, storing one row per CDR3 protein. Of around 180,000 distinct CDR3 sequences listed, around 9.2% are singletons. The TCR sequence derives from a man aged 50-60 years who received an inactivated influenza vaccine. The genes are TRBV2 and TRBJ1-1; the D is unclear. Sample: non-naive T cells sorted from PBMCs, taken on the day of vaccination. The CDR3 is CASSEAGTADTEAFF. The CDR3 DNA follows: TGTGCCAGCAGTGAAGCTGGTACGGCGGACACTGAAGCTTTCTTT.